A single sample is the source of the 5 T cell receptor beta chains below, sequenced in a study of cytomegalovirus exposure and HLA in healthy donors. 13 Jbeta primers and 60 Vbeta primers were used for the PCR. Assay used: immunoSEQ multiplex PCR; TCRdb lists only in-frame clones, some missing. The data contain just over 150,000 clones, 70% to 90% of them singletons. Sequencing was done on a sample of PBMCs. These receptors all come from a woman between 18 and 29 years old in good health and CMV-seronegative.

Notes on this clone: Sequence at one end of the junction differs from germline and may be a read error. The rearrangement links TRBV5-1 to TRBJ1-2, with D perhaps TRBD1 (6 bases). Germline CDR1 reads SGHRS; CDR2 reads YFSETQ. This CDR3 has 15 amino acids. The CDR3 region has the DNA TGCGCCAGCAGTTTGGGGACAACAGCTAACTATGGCTACACCTTC. Translated: CASSLGTTANYGYTF.

The chain couples TRBV2 to TRBJ1-1, with a weak D call TRBD1 (5 bases). Germline V CDR1 and CDR2: SNHLY, FYNNEI. The CDR3 consists of 13 residues. With 6 bases removed from V and 1 base from J, the gap between germline ends came to 9 bases. The DNA for the CDR3 is TGTGCCAGCAGCAGGGCGGAGAACACTGAAGCTTTCTTT. It is translated as CASSRAENTEAFF.

This chain links TRBV7-2 with TRBJ1-2, with 12 bases aligning to TRBD1. After removal of 4 bases from V and 5 bases from J, the junction contained 8 bases not matched to a gene. This CDR3 is 16 amino acids long. Germline assignment: CDR1 SGHTA and CDR2 FQGNSA. CDR3 in DNA: TGTGCCAGCAGCTCGGGACAGGGGGCTCGCAATTATGGCTACACCTTC. The encoded protein is CASSSGQGARNYGYTF.

The chain recombines TRBV28 with TRBJ2-5; 14 nucleotides align to TRBD2. V lost 4 bases, J lost 2 bases, and 3 bases stayed unmatched. The germline gives CDR1 MDHEN, CDR2 SYDVKM. This CDR3 is 16 amino acids long. In DNA, the CDR3 is TGTGCCAGCAGTTCACGACTAGCGGGGGGGCAAGAGACCCAGTACTTC. Encoded protein: CASSSRLAGGQETQYF.

The gene calls are TRBV7-9 and TRBJ1-2, with 9 positions matching TRBD1. Per the germline V gene, CDR1 is SEHNR and CDR2 is FQNEAQ (reference sequence). Germline trimming cut 5 bases from V and 2 bases from J; bases unmatched to any gene: 12. CDR3 size: 17 residues. The CDR3: CASSRRTGDGSNYGYTF. In DNA form, the CDR3 reads TGTGCCAGCAGCCGAAGGACAGGGGATGGATCCAACTATGGCTACACCTTC.